In its sample, the clone carrying this T cell receptor beta chain was seen once. What it binds is unknown. Some clones are missing from TCRdb's copy, which holds only in-frame ones; the method was immunoSEQ multiplex PCR. The profile shows a few hundred thousand clones, 97% of them singletons. The data derive from a study of shared clonotypes between healthy human individuals. Study-wide points: Generally, estimated richness proved larger in naive subsets than it did in memory subsets.

Germline V gene sequence: CDR1 MDHEN, CDR2 SYDVKM. Trimming shortened V by 8 bases and J by 1 base, and 14 bases separated the two germline ends. The CDR3 covers 15 residues. All donors qualified as healthy HIV-negative adults and had experienced no recent acute infections or vaccinations. CD45RA-negative memory and CD45RA+ naive subsets were split from the CD4+ cells. V is TRBV28 and J is TRBJ2-2; D is tentatively TRBD1 or TRBD2 (5 bases each). This TCR derives from a woman aged 30 to 39 in good health. Sequencing was performed on naive CD4+ T cells sorted from blood. Subset meaning: CD45RA+ positively selected. Here the CDR3 DNA reads TGTGCCAGCGTCAAGATTGGGGGGAACACCGGGGAGCTGTTTTTT. It yields the protein CASVKIGGNTGELFF. Filled out from reference TRBV28 and TRBJ2-2, the complete variable domain reads DVKVTQSSRYLVKRTGEKVFLECVQDMDHENMFWYRQDPGLGLRLIYFSYDVKMKEKGDIPEGYSVSREKKERFSLILESASTNQTSMYLCASVKIGGNTGELFFGEGSRLTVL.